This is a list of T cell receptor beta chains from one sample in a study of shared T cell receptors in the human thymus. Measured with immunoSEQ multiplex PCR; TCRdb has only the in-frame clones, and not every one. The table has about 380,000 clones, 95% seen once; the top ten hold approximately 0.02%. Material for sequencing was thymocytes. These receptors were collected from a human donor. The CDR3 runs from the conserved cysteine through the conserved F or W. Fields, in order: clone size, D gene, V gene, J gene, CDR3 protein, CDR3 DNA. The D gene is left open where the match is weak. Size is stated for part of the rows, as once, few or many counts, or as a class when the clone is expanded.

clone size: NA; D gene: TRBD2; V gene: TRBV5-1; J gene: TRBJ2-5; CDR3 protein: CASSRRYGGRAIETQYF; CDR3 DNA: TGCGCCAGCAGCCGCCGTTATGGGGGGAGGGCCATAGAGACCCAGTACTTC
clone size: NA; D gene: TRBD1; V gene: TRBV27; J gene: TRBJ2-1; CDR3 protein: CASSLTGMVFF; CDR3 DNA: TGTGCCAGCAGTTTGACAGGGATGGTGTTCTTC
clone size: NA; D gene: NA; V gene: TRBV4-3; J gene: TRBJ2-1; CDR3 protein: CASSQGGREPYNEQFF; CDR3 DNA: TGCGCCAGCAGCCAAGGCGGCAGGGAACCCTACAATGAGCAGTTCTTC
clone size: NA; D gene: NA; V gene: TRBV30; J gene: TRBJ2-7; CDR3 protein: CAWSRPRDFYSYEQYF; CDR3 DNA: TGTGCCTGGAGTAGACCTCGGGACTTTTACTCCTACGAGCAGTACTTC
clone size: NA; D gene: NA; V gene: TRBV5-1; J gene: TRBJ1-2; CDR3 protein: CASSWDGRDYGYTF; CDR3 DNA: TGCGCCAGCAGCTGGGACGGACGAGACTATGGCTACACCTTC
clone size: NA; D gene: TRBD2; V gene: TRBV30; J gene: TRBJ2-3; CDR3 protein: CAWTPVAGVSTDTQYF; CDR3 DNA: TGTGCCTGGACGCCTGTCGCGGGGGTCTCTACAGATACGCAGTATTTT
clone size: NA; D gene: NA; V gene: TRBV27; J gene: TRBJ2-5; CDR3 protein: CASSPLGAGAHQETQYF; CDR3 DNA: TGTGCCAGCAGCCCACTGGGGGCAGGGGCTCACCAAGAGACCCAGTACTTC
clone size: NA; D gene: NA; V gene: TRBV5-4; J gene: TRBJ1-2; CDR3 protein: CASSPRDWDRRRGYTF; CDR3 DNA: TGTGCCAGCAGCCCTAGAGACTGGGACCGAAGGCGAGGCTACACCTTC
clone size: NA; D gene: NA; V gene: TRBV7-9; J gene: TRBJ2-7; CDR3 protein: CASSWGPREQYF; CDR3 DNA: TGTGCCAGCAGCTGGGGCCCGCGGGAGCAGTACTTC
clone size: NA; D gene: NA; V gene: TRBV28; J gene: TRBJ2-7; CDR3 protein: CASSLWRLDYEQYF; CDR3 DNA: TGTGCCAGCAGTTTATGGCGGCTAGACTACGAGCAGTACTTC
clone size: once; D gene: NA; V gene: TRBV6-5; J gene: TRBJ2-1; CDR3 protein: CASSFESGEQFF; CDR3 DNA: TGTGCCAGCAGTTTTGAATCGGGTGAGCAGTTCTTC
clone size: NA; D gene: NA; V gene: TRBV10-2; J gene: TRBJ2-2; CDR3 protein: CASSESGDRNTGELFF; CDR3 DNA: TGCGCCAGCAGTGAGTCGGGAGACAGAAACACCGGGGAGCTGTTTTTT
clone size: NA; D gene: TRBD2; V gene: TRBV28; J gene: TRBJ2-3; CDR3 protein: CASSFFSGNNTDTQYF; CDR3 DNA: TGTGCCAGCAGTTTTTTTAGCGGGAACAACACAGATACGCAGTATTTT
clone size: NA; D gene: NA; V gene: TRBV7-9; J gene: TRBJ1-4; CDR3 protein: CASTLERGGRENEKLFF; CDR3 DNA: TGTGCCAGCACCCTAGAGCGCGGGGGCCGGGAGAATGAAAAACTGTTTTTT
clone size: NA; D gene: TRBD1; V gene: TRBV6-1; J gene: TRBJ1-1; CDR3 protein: CASSGDRGHGITEAFF; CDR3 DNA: TGTGCCAGCAGTGGGGACAGGGGGCACGGTATCACTGAAGCTTTCTTT
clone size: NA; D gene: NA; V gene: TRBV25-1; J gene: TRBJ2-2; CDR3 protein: CASSAQPGLKTGELFF; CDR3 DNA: TGTGCCAGCAGCGCACAACCGGGACTCAAAACCGGGGAGCTGTTTTTT
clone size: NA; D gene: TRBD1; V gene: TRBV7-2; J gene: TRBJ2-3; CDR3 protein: CAGQGAIADTQYF; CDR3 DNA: TGTGCCGGCCAGGGGGCCATCGCAGATACGCAGTATTTT
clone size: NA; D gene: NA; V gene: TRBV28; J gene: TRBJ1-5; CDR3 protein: CASSPRDVYQPQHF; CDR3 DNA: TGTGCCAGCAGTCCCCGGGACGTGTATCAGCCCCAGCATTTT
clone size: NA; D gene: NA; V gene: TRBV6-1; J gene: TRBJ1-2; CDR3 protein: CAMGGGRRGYTF; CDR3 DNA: TGTGCCATGGGAGGGGGGAGGAGGGGCTACACCTTC
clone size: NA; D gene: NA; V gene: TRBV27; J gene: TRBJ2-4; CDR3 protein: CASSHRQALLGAKNIQYF; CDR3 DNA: TGTGCCAGCAGTCATAGACAGGCCCTCCTGGGGGCCAAAAACATTCAGTACTTC
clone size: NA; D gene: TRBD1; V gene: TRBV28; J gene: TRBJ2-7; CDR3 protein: CASSFGTVPYEQYF; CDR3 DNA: TGTGCCAGCAGTTTCGGGACAGTTCCCTACGAGCAGTACTTC
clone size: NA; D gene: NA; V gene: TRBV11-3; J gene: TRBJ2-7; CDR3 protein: CASSPGVGEQYF; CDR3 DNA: TGTGCCAGCAGCCCCGGGGTGGGCGAGCAGTACTTC
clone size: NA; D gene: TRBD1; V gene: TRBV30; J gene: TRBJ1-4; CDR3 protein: CAWSASFRDRDEKLFF; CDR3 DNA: TGTGCCTGGAGTGCTTCGTTCCGGGACAGGGATGAAAAACTGTTTTTT
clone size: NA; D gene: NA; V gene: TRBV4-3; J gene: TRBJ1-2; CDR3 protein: CASSQEREDGYTF; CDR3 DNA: TGCGCCAGCAGCCAAGAGCGAGAAGATGGCTACACCTTC
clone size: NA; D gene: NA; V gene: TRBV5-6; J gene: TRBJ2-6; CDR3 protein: CASRRRGLASGPGANVLTF; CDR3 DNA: TGTGCCAGCCGGCGGCGGGGGCTGGCTAGCGGACCTGGGGCCAACGTCCTGACTTTC
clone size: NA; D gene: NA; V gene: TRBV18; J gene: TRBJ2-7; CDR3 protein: CASSPLGGAGGVYEQYF; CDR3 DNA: TGTGCCAGCTCACCCCTAGGGGGTGCAGGGGGGGTCTACGAGCAGTACTTC
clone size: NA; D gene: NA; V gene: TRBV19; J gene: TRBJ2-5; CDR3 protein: CASRPGTQETQYF; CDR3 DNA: TGTGCCAGTAGGCCGGGGACACAAGAGACCCAGTACTTC
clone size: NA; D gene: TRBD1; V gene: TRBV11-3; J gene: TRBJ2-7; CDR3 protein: CASSQQGQGKTYEQYF; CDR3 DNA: TGTGCCAGCAGCCAACAGGGACAGGGAAAAACCTACGAGCAGTACTTC
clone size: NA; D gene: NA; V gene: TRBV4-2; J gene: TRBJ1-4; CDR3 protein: CASSQADRRRGSEKLFF; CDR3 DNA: TGTGCCAGCAGCCAAGCCGACCGACGGCGGGGGAGCGAAAAACTGTTTTTT
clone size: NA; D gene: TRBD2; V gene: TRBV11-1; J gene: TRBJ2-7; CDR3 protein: CASSLGGTSGFYEQYF; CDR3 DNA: TGTGCCAGCAGCTTAGGCGGGACTAGCGGGTTCTACGAGCAGTACTTC
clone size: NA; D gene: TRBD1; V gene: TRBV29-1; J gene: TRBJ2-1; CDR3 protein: CSARTGTSNEQFF; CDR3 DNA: TGCAGCGCACGGACAGGGACCTCAAATGAGCAGTTCTTC
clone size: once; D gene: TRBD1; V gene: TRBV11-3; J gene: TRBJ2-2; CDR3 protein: CASSPRQGRAGELFF; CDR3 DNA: TGTGCCAGCAGCCCGAGACAGGGTAGGGCCGGGGAGCTGTTTTTT
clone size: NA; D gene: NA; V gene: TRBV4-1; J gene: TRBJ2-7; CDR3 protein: CASSQGQRPYEQYF; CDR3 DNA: TGCGCCAGCAGCCAAGGCCAGCGGCCCTACGAGCAGTACTTC
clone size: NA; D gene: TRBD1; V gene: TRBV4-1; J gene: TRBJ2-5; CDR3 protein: CASSHGVRDSKETQYF; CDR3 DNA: TGCGCCAGCAGCCATGGGGTCCGGGACAGTAAAGAGACCCAGTACTTC
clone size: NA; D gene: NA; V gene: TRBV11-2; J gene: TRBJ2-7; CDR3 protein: CASSPTDTQQQYF; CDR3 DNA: TGTGCCAGCAGCCCCACGGACACCCAGCAGCAGTACTTC
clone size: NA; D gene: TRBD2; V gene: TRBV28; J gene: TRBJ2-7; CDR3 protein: CASMGLDAFEQYF; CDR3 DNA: TGTGCCAGCATGGGACTAGACGCCTTCGAGCAGTACTTC
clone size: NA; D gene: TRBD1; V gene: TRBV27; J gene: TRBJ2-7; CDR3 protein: CASRNIRDRSSYEQYF; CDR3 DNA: TGTGCCAGCAGAAACATCCGGGACAGGAGCTCCTACGAGCAGTACTTC